This TCR beta chain is from a study of shared clonotypes between healthy human individuals. Libraries were prepared by immunoSEQ multiplex PCR; TCRdb keeps only in-frame clonotypes and omits some of them. The sample records around 2,000,000 clones, just over 90% being singletons. Terminally differentiated effector memory CD45RA+ cells were excluded by CCR7 positive selection of CD45RO-negative cells. Trimming took 6 bases from V and 2 from J, leaving 13 bases between them. The germline V gene encodes CDR1 MNHEY and CDR2 SMNVEV (reference sequence). The CDR3 consists of 14 residues. The source is a man aged 18 to 30 in good health. Some clones in this sample may be carry-over from other donors' samples. Sequencing used naive CD8+ T cells from PBMCs. This chain connects TRBV27 to TRBJ1-2, with a weak D call TRBD1 (6 bases). The CDR3 nucleotides are TGTGCCAGCAGCCTTATCGGACAGAACTATGGCTACACCTTC. Amino acid sequence: CASSLIGQNYGYTF.